This T cell receptor beta chain is drawn from a study of cytomegalovirus exposure and HLA in healthy donors. A multiplex PCR was run with 60 Vbeta primers and 13 Jbeta primers. Here immunoSEQ multiplex PCR was the method, and the copy in TCRdb shows in-frame clones only, minus some. The sample lists 80,000 to 100,000 clones; roughly 74% were seen once. The germline V gene encodes CDR1 MNHNS and CDR2 SASEGT. V was pared by 1 base and J by 2 bases, with 5 bases of the junction left unmatched. CDR3 size: 17 residues. The V gene is TRBV6-1, the J gene TRBJ2-3, with TRBD2 matching 11 bases. The TCR comes from a young woman in good health and CMV-seropositive. Sequenced input: PBMCs. The CDR3 nucleotides are TGTGCCAGCAGTGAAGAAACTAGCGGGGGCCTCACAGATACGCAGTATTTT. Translation: CASSEETSGGLTDTQYF.